These 3 T cell receptor beta chains came from one sample sequenced in a study of persistence of HIV-infected CD4 T cells. For these TCRs, the target antigens are not known. This was the immunoSEQ version 4 assay in survey mode. Only in-frame clones appear in the TCRdb table, and some are missing; sequencing was by immunoSEQ multiplex PCR. The sample records about 46,000 clones, over 80% being singletons. Nonspecific anti-CD3/anti-CD28 bead stimulation represents the broad CD4+ T cell repertoire. Sorting selected CD4+ T cells upregulating both CD40 ligand and CD69. The sample in question was CD4+ T cells sorted from PBMCs after approximately 19-hour stimulation, obtained from a patient who received antiretroviral therapy. The origin of the receptors is an adult woman with HIV who was CMV-seropositive.

The rearrangement joins TRBV7-2 to TRBJ1-3; D call uncertain. The germline gives CDR1 SGHTA, CDR2 FQGNSA. V gave up 5 bases and J gave up 4 bases, with 12 bases separating them. CDR3 length equals 14 residues. Here the CDR3 DNA reads TGTGCCAGCAGCCTGACCTCACAGGGAAACACCATATATTTT. Protein sequence: CASSLTSQGNTIYF.

This chain links TRBV5-1 with TRBJ1-6; 7 nucleotides line up with TRBD1. V lost 0 bases, J lost 0 bases, and 9 bases stayed unmatched. The CDR3 has 19 residues. Germline-derived CDR1 and CDR2 are SGHRS and YFSETQ. The CDR3 sequence is CASSLESGGRSSYNSPLHF. The CDR3 region has the DNA TGCGCCAGCAGCTTGGAGTCAGGGGGAAGGAGCTCCTATAATTCACCCCTCCACTTT.

The rearrangement joins TRBV18 to TRBJ2-3; unclear D gene. Germline V CDR1 and CDR2: KGHSH, LQKENI. CDR3 length: 12 residues. V was shortened by 2 bases and J by 4 bases, with 4 bases between the two germline ends. The CDR3 nucleotides read TGTGCCAGCTCACCAAGTTCAGATACGCAGTATTTT. It encodes CASSPSSDTQYF.